The rows below give T cell receptor beta chains drawn from one sample of a study of T-cell reconstitution after alpha-beta-depleted transplantation in children. MiXCR, run by TCRdb on the PCR reads, gives a single entry per CDR3 protein. Altogether about 480,000 distinct CDR3 sequences are present, approximately 13% being singletons, with the ten largest covering about 6%. The source was PBMCs from the stem cell graft donor, collected from the stem cell graft. Source of these receptors: a human donor who donated a stem cell graft to a child with combined immunodeficiency. The CDR3 runs from the conserved cysteine through the conserved F or W. A D gene is named only where the DNA matches it firmly. Not all rows give a size; the values are once, few, many and, for expanded clones, a class.

J gene | clone size | V gene | D gene | CDR3 DNA | CDR3 protein
TRBJ2-1 | - | TRBV9 | TRBD2 | TGTGCCAGCAGCGTAGGTAGGACTAGTTTAGATGAGCAGTTCTTC | CASSVGRTSLDEQFF
TRBJ1-2 | - | TRBV19 | TRBD1 | TGTGCCAGTAGATCGGACAGGAACTATGGCTACACCTTC | CASRSDRNYGYTF
TRBJ2-2 | few | TRBV12-3/TRBV12-4 | - | TGTGCCAGCAGTTTTTTGGTGGAAGGGGAGCTGTTTTTT | CASSFLVEGELFF
TRBJ2-1 | many | TRBV6-5 | TRBD2 | TGTGCCAGCAGTTACTCGAAGAGGACTAGCGGGGGATACAATGAGCAGTTCTTC | CASSYSKRTSGGYNEQFF
TRBJ2-2 | few | TRBV12-3/TRBV12-4 | TRBD1 | TGTGCCAGCAAAAGGACAGGGGGGTACACCGGGGAGCTGTTTTTT | CASKRTGGYTGELFF
TRBJ2-3 | few | TRBV5-1 | - | TGCGCCAGCAGCTTGCAGGACAGTCGAACAGATACGCAGTATTTT | CASSLQDSRTDTQYF
TRBJ2-3 | many | TRBV28 | TRBD1 | TGTGCCAGCAGTTTCACAGGGGTGGATACGCAGTATTTT | CASSFTGVDTQYF
TRBJ1-2 | - | TRBV7-8 | - | TGTGCCAGCAGCTTAGTGTACCCAGGGAGTCACTATGGCTACACCTTC | CASSLVYPGSHYGYTF
TRBJ2-1 | many | TRBV5-1 | - | TGCGCCAGCAGCTTGCTCCTTAGCTCCTACAATGAGCAGTTCTTC | CASSLLLSSYNEQFF
TRBJ1-1 | many | TRBV7-8 | - | TGTGCCAGCAGCTTAGAACAGCCTACGAGAGCTTTCTTT | CASSLEQPTRAFF
TRBJ1-2 | many | TRBV11-2 | - | TGTGCCAGCAGCTCACGGTGGAGGGGAAGCTATGGCTACACCTTC | CASSSRWRGSYGYTF
TRBJ2-5 | few | TRBV6-2/TRBV6-3 | - | TGTGCCAGCGGGGCCCTCCGGGGAGGAGAGACCCAGTACTTC | CASGALRGGETQYF
TRBJ2-7 | - | TRBV20-1 | - | TGCAGTGCAAAAACAGGGATCTACGAGCAGTACTTC | CSAKTGIYEQYF
TRBJ1-5 | few | TRBV27 | - | TGTGCCAGCAGCCCTTCCTCAGCGTCCCAGCATTTT | CASSPSSASQHF
TRBJ2-7 | - | TRBV27 | - | TGTGCCAGCAGTTTTATCGCAGGGGTCGCCTACGAGCAGTACTTC | CASSFIAGVAYEQYF
TRBJ1-2 | few | TRBV29-1 | - | TGCAGCGCCCGAGGACGGTTAGCTAACTATGGCTACACCTTC | CSARGRLANYGYTF
TRBJ2-2 | - | TRBV11-1 | - | TGTGCCAGCAGCTTAGACGGGATCGGGACCGGGGAGCTGTTTTTT | CASSLDGIGTGELFF
TRBJ2-1 | - | TRBV29-1 | TRBD2 | TGCAGCGGGACCGGGACTAGGGCAAATGAGCAGTTCTTC | CSGTGTRANEQFF
TRBJ1-2 | - | TRBV10-3 | - | TGTGCCATCAGGGGGGAACAGGACTATGGCTACACCTTC | CAIRGEQDYGYTF
TRBJ2-7 | few | TRBV24-1 | TRBD1 | TGTGCCACCAGTGATTGGACAGGGGACGAGCAGTACTTC | CATSDWTGDEQYF
TRBJ2-7 | - | TRBV18 | - | TGTGCCAGCTCCCTGGGGCCCGGGAATGGCGACGAGCAGTACTTC | CASSLGPGNGDEQYF
TRBJ2-3 | few | TRBV5-6 | TRBD2 | TGTGCCAGCAGCTTTCATACTAGCGGGTACTCTAGCACAGATACGCAGTATTTT | CASSFHTSGYSSTDTQYF
TRBJ2-1 | - | TRBV4-3 | - | TGCGCCAGCAGCCAAGACTTTCCGAAGGGATATGAGCAGTTCTTC | CASSQDFPKGYEQFF
TRBJ2-3 | few | TRBV5-1 | TRBD2 | TGCGCCAGCAGCCCCGAGGGGAGGGCCAGTACAGATACGCAGTATTTT | CASSPEGRASTDTQYF
TRBJ2-7 | many | TRBV6-5 | TRBD1 | TGTGCCAGCAGTATCAGGGGGAACGAGCAGTACTTC | CASSIRGNEQYF
TRBJ1-1 | once | TRBV12-3/TRBV12-4 | TRBD1 | TGTGCCAGCAGGGTAGGGGGCCCGAACACTGTAGCTTTCTTT | CASRVGGPNTVAFF
TRBJ2-3 | - | TRBV24-1 | - | TGTGCCACCAGTGATTTGCTGATGACAGATACGCAGTATTTT | CATSDLLMTDTQYF
TRBJ2-1 | many | TRBV5-6 | - | TGTGCCAGCAGCTTGACGGCAGCTTCATCTCTATTCAATGAGCAGTTCTTC | CASSLTAASSLFNEQFF
TRBJ2-1 | many | TRBV9 | - | TGTGCCAGCAGCCTAGACGACAGGCGAAACAATGAGCAGTTCTTC | CASSLDDRRNNEQFF
TRBJ2-1 | - | TRBV25-1 | TRBD2 | TGTGCCAGCAGTGATCCGACCGGGACTAGCGGGAGGATTGAGCAGTTCTTC | CASSDPTGTSGRIEQFF
TRBJ1-2 | - | TRBV28 | - | TGTGCCAGCAGTTTGCCAGGAATGGCCTATGGCTACACCTTC | CASSLPGMAYGYTF
TRBJ1-2 | - | TRBV9 | TRBD1 | TGTGCCAGCAGCGGGCTCGGTCTCGGTGGGACAGCCGAACCTAACTATGGCTACACCTTC | CASSGLGLGGTAEPNYGYTF
TRBJ2-7 | few | TRBV6-5 | TRBD1 | TGTGCCAGCAGTTATGGTCGGGGGACAGGGTCGTCCTACGAGCAGTACTTC | CASSYGRGTGSSYEQYF